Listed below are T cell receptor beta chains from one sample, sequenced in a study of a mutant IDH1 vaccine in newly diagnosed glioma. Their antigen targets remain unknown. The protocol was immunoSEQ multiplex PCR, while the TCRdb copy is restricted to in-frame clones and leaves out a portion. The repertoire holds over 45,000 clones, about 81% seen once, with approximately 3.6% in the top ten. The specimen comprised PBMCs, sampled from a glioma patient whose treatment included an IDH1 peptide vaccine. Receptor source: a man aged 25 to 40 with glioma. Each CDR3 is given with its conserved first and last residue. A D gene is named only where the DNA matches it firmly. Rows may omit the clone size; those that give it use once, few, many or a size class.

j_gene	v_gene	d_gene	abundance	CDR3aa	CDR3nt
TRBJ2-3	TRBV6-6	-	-	CASRGTQGRADTQYF	TGTGCCAGCAGGGGAACGCAGGGTAGGGCAGATACGCAGTATTTT
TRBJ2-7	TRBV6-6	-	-	CASSQPRYEQYF	TGTGCCAGCAGTCAGCCTCGTTACGAGCAGTACTTC
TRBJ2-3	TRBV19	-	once	CASTVGDTLSTDTQYF	TGTGCCAGTACCGTAGGGGACACGTTAAGCACAGATACGCAGTATTTT
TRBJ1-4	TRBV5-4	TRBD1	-	CASSLAGQGATTNEKLFF	TGTGCCAGCAGCTTGGCCGGACAGGGGGCCACAACTAATGAAAAACTGTTTTTT
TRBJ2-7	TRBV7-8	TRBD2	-	CASSPLGRGGVYEQYF	TGTGCCAGCAGCCCATTGGGGCGGGGGGGCGTCTACGAGCAGTACTTC
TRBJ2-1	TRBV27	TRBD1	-	CASSSRDLRDSHNEQFF	TGTGCCAGCAGTTCGAGGGACCTCCGGGACAGCCACAATGAGCAGTTCTTC
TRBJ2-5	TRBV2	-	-	CAIRPTGAQETQYF	TGTGCCATCAGACCTACTGGGGCCCAAGAGACCCAGTACTTC
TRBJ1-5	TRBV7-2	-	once	CASSLDWTSYQPQHF	TGTGCCAGCAGCTTGGATTGGACAAGTTATCAGCCCCAGCATTTT
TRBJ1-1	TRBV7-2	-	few	CASSLALNTEAFF	TGTGCCAGCAGCTTAGCTCTGAACACTGAAGCTTTCTTT
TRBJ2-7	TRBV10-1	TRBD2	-	CASSESGGRYEQYF	TGCGCCAGCAGTGAAAGCGGGGGACGTTACGAGCAGTACTTC
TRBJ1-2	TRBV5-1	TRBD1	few	CASSLEAGRRGGYTF	TGCGCCAGCAGCTTGGAGGCGGGGCGCAGGGGGGGCTACACCTTC
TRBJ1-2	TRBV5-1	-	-	CASSLAGGASYGYTF	TGCGCCAGCAGCTTGGCCGGAGGGGCAAGCTATGGCTACACCTTC
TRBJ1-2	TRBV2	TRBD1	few	CASRRTGGVYGYTF	TGTGCCAGCAGACGGACAGGGGGCGTCTATGGCTACACCTTC
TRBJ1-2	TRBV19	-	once	CASSLRQHLWLIPGYTF	TGTGCCAGTAGTCTACGACAGCATCTTTGGCTTATCCCGGGCTACACCTTC
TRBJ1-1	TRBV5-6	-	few	CASSDYRADTEAFF	TGTGCCAGCAGCGACTACAGGGCAGATACTGAAGCTTTCTTT